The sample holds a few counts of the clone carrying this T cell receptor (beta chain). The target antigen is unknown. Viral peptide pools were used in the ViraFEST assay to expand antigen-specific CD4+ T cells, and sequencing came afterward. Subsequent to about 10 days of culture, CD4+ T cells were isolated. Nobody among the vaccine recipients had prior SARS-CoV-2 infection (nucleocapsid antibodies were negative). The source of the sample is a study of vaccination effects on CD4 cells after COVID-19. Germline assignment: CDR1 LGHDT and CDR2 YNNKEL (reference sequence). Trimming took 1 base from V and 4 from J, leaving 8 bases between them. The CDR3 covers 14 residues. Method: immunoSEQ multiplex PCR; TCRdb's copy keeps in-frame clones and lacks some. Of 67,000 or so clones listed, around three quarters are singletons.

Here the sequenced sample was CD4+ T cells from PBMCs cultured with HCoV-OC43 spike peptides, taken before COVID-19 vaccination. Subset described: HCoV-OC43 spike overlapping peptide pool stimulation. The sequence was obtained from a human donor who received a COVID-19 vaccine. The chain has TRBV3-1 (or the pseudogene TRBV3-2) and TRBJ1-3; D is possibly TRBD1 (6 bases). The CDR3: CASSQAGTGNTIYF. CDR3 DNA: TGTGCCAGCAGCCAAGCTGGGACAGGAAACACCATATATTTT.